These 32 T cell receptor beta chains were sequenced from one sample in a study of glioma-infiltrating T cells after dendritic cell vaccination. Sequencing used immunoSEQ multiplex PCR; TCRdb keeps in-frame clones, though not all of them. The sample lists some 100,000 clones, around 80% seen once, with roughly 5.7% in the top ten. The specimen comprised blood, sampled before dendritic cell vaccination. Every receptor here comes from a human donor with glioblastoma.

The chain combines TRBV5-1 with TRBJ2-5, with TRBD2 identical over 12 bases. V was clipped by 3 bases and J by 5 bases; unmatched bases: 5. This CDR3 spans 15 amino acids. Germline CDR1 and CDR2: SGHRS and YFSETQ. This CDR3 reads CASSSTSGRLETQYF. In DNA form, the CDR3 reads TGCGCCAGCAGCTCAACTAGCGGGAGGCTTGAGACCCAGTACTTC. Full variable domain (outside the CDR3, taken from reference TRBV5-1 and TRBJ2-5): KAGVTQTPRYLIKTRGQQVTLSCSPISGHRSVSWYQQTPGQGLQFLFEYFSETQRNKGNFPGRFSGRQFSNSRSEMNVSTLELGDSALYLCASSSTSGRLETQYFGPGTRLLVL.

J is TRBJ1-1 and V is TRBV7-3; D remains ambiguous. The germline V gene encodes CDR1 SGHTA and CDR2 FQGTGA. The CDR3 loop spans 13 amino acids. V lost 5 bases and J lost 6, with 13 bases in between. Here the CDR3 DNA reads TGTGCCAGCAGCCTAGTAAGCGGCGCTGAAGCTTTCTTT. Its protein is CASSLVSGAEAFF.

The chain joins TRBV7-9 to TRBJ2-7; D might be TRBD1 (6 bases). The germline gives CDR1 SEHNR, CDR2 FQNEAQ (reference sequence). Trimming took off 4 bases at V and 4 bases at J, with 14 bases between the two ends. The CDR3 spans 14 residues. CDR3 sequence: CASSSQGNLYEQYF. The CDR3 DNA reads as TGTGCCAGCAGCTCTCAGGGGAACCTGTACGAGCAGTACTTC.

This clone was detected once. J is TRBJ1-4 and V is TRBV28, with 10 bases lining up with TRBD1. Germline CDR1 and CDR2: MDHEN and SYDVKM. The CDR3 is made up of 16 amino acids. V shed 4 bases, J shed 5 bases, and the junction held 7 bases outside the gene matches. The CDR3 loop reads CASSSLQGQGNEKLFF. In nucleotides, the CDR3 is TGTGCCAGCAGTTCCCTACAGGGACAGGGGAATGAAAAACTGTTTTTT.

The V gene is TRBV6-5, the J gene TRBJ1-2; D perhaps matches TRBD1 (6 bases). With 7 bases removed from V and 7 bases from J, the gap between germline ends came to 16 bases. There are 13 residues in the CDR3. Germline V CDR1 and CDR2: MNHEY, SVGAGI. The CDR3 loop reads CASTPGGGSGYTF. The CDR3 bases are TGTGCCAGCACCCCGGGGGGGGGCAGTGGCTACACCTTC.

This chain uses TRBV7-3 with TRBJ2-2, with TRBD2 identical over 7 bases. Germline CDR1 reads SGHTA; CDR2 reads FQGTGA. The CDR3 loop spans 13 amino acids. J gave up 6 bases and V 7 bases, and 5 bases lay outside the gene matches. CDR3: CASTAGTAGELFF. CDR3 coding DNA: TGTGCCAGCACAGCGGGAACCGCCGGGGAGCTGTTTTTT. Looking up the rest from reference TRBV7-3 and TRBJ2-2 gives the full variable domain: GAGVSQTPSNKVTEKGKYVELRCDPISGHTALYWYRQSLGQGPEFLIYFQGTGAADDSGLPNDRFFAVRPEGSVSTLKIQRTERGDSAVYLCASTAGTAGELFFGEGSRLTVL.

The chain combines TRBV2 with TRBJ1-4; perhaps TRBD1 as D (6 bases). The CDR3 is 13 amino acids. Germline V gene lookup returns CDR1 SNHLY and CDR2 FYNNEI. Trimming pared 7 bases from V and 5 bases from J, leaving 11 bases between. The CDR3 region is CASKDSLNEKLFF. The CDR3 region has the DNA TGTGCCAGCAAGGACAGTCTCAATGAAAAACTGTTTTTT.

This clone was observed a handful of times. The rearrangement joins TRBV5-1 to TRBJ1-3, with 11 bases aligning to TRBD1. This CDR3 has 15 amino acids. Germline V lookup: CDR1 SGHRS, CDR2 YFSETQ. V dropped 8 bases and J dropped 8; count of bases not matched to a gene: 12. CDR3 sequence reads: CASKEDRGRADTIYF. The CDR3 DNA reads as TGCGCCAGTAAGGAGGACAGGGGGCGCGCAGACACCATATATTTT.

With regard to this clone: The junction and the germline gene differ at one end; a read error may be behind it. The V call is TRBV4-2, the J call TRBJ2-3; 7 bases line up with TRBD2. The CDR3 has 13 amino acids. The germline CDR1 and CDR2 sequences are LGHNA and YNFKEQ. Here the CDR3 DNA reads TGTGCCAGCAGCCAGACTAGCACGGATACGCAGTATTTT. It translates to CASSQTSTDTQYF.

The V call is TRBV5-1, the J call TRBJ2-3; 7 bases align to TRBD2. This CDR3 comprises 15 residues. CDR1 is SGHRS and CDR2 is YFSETQ in the germline V gene. V gave up 0 bases and J gave up 4 bases; unmatched junction bases: 5. CDR3 sequence reads: CASSLGDYRSDTQYF. The CDR3 bases are TGCGCCAGCAGCTTGGGGGACTACCGATCAGATACGCAGTATTTT.

The chain carries TRBV28 and TRBJ2-6; D might be TRBD1 (5 bases). Trimming took off 5 bases at V and 0 bases at J, with 11 bases between the two ends. The CDR3 spans 16 residues. Per germline, CDR1 MDHEN and CDR2 SYDVKM. This CDR3 reads CASSIQVGSGANVLTF. The CDR3 nucleotides read TGTGCCAGCAGTATACAGGTGGGCTCTGGGGCCAACGTCCTGACTTTC. The variable domain in full, with the rest retrieved from reference TRBV28 and TRBJ2-6, is DVKVTQSSRYLVKRTGEKVFLECVQDMDHENMFWYRQDPGLGLRLIYFSYDVKMKEKGDIPEGYSVSREKKERFSLILESASTNQTSMYLCASSIQVGSGANVLTFGAGSRLTVL.

For the CDR3, the DNA is TGTGCCAGCAGCCCCAGGGGAGGGCAGACAAACACTGAAGCTTTCTTT. Amino acid sequence: CASSPRGGQTNTEAFF. V is TRBV7-6 and J is TRBJ1-1; possible D gene TRBD1, 6 bases. Germline V gives CDR1 SGHVS, CDR2 FNYEAQ. Trimming took off 5 bases at V and 2 bases at J, with 18 bases between the two ends. This CDR3 is built from 16 residues.

The chain employs TRBV9 and TRBJ2-5; 10 positions agree with TRBD1. This CDR3 spans 16 amino acids. Germline V gene data show CDR1 as SGDLS and CDR2 as YYNGEE. V dropped 3 bases and J dropped 2; count of bases not matched to a gene: 7. CDR3 in DNA: TGTGCCAGCAGCGGCAGACAGGGGGCGCAACAAGAGACCCAGTACTTC. Residues: CASSGRQGAQQETQYF.

The genes are TRBV2 and TRBJ2-1, with TRBD2 matching over 12 bases. V was clipped by 4 bases and J by 7 bases; unmatched bases: 2. CDR1 is SNHLY and CDR2 is FYNNEI in the germline V gene. The CDR3 extends over 14 amino acids. The DNA for the CDR3 is TGTGCCAGCAGTGGACTAGCGGGAGTTAATGAGCAGTTCTTC. Translated: CASSGLAGVNEQFF.

This rearrangement joins TRBV6-4 to TRBJ2-1, with TRBD2 matching 15 bases. J lost 7 bases, V lost 6 bases, and 1 base had no gene match. The CDR3 consists of 14 residues. Per germline, CDR1 MRHNA and CDR2 SNTAGT. CDR3 sequence: CASRGLAGGNEQFF. The CDR3 nucleotides read TGTGCCAGCAGAGGACTAGCGGGGGGGAATGAGCAGTTCTTC.

The rearrangement uses TRBV18 and TRBJ1-1; TRBD1 matches at 8 bases. This CDR3 is 14 amino acids long. CDR1 is KGHSH, CDR2 LQKENI, per germline. The junction had 6 bases not matched to a gene; V was cut back by 5 bases and J by 4 bases. The DNA for the CDR3 is TGTGCCAGCTCAGCACAGGGGGATGGCACTGAAGCTTTCTTT. Encoded protein: CASSAQGDGTEAFF.

The chain is built from TRBV29-1 and TRBJ1-2; D unclear. The V end was cut by 5 bases, the J end by 1 base, with 11 bases between. CDR1 and CDR2 (germline): SQVTM, ANQGSEA. This CDR3 has 13 residues. The CDR3 protein is CSVSSGGNYGYTF. The CDR3 DNA reads TGCAGCGTTAGCTCGGGAGGTAACTATGGCTACACCTTC. The full variable domain, its missing parts supplied by reference TRBV29-1 and TRBJ1-2, is SAVISQKPSRDICQRGTSLTIQCQVDSQVTMMFWYRQQPGQSLTLIATANQGSEATYESGFVIDKFPISRPNLTFSTLTVSNMSPEDSSIYLCSVSSGGNYGYTFGSGTRLTVV.

The sample holds one count of this clone. The genes are TRBV5-1 and TRBJ1-1, with a tentative D call TRBD1 (5 bases). The CDR3 sequence is 15 residues long. Trimming removed 2 bases at V and 3 bases at J, with 14 bases between. From germline, CDR1 is SGHRS and CDR2 YFSETQ. The CDR3 coding sequence is TGCGCCAGCAGCTTCCTTGCAGGAGGGGACACTGAAGCTTTCTTT. Translation: CASSFLAGGDTEAFF.

The chain employs TRBV5-1 and TRBJ2-1; no clear D. The CDR3 extends over 12 amino acids. V dropped 4 bases and J dropped 7 bases, with 9 bases sitting between them. Germline V lookup: CDR1 SGHRS, CDR2 YFSETQ. CDR3 DNA sequence: TGCGCCAGCAGCATACCAGGAAATGAGCAGTTCTTC. Translated: CASSIPGNEQFF.

V usage is TRBV28 and J usage is TRBJ2-1; the match to TRBD2 covers 11 bases. This CDR3 contains 15 residues. Germline lookup yields CDR1 MDHEN and CDR2 SYDVKM. V trimming: 6 bases; J trimming: 8 bases; junction bases outside the gene matches: 9. CDR3 amino acids: CASRVAGGQIDEQFF. In DNA form, the CDR3 reads TGTGCCAGCAGGGTAGCGGGAGGGCAGATCGATGAGCAGTTCTTC.

The chain joins TRBV30 to TRBJ1-3; D perhaps matches TRBD1 (5 bases). V was clipped by 0 bases and J by 2 bases, with 11 bases between them. Germline V lookup: CDR1 GTSNPN, CDR2 SVGIG (reference sequence). The CDR3 loop spans 15 amino acids. The CDR3: CAWSVEGAAGNTIYF. The DNA for the CDR3 is TGTGCCTGGAGTGTGGAAGGGGCAGCTGGAAACACCATATATTTT.

V is TRBV5-1 and J is TRBJ2-2; the match to TRBD1 covers 7 bases. The CDR3 is 15 residues long. Germline V CDR1 and CDR2: SGHRS, YFSETQ. Trimming took 4 bases from V and 2 from J; bases not matched to a gene: 5. The CDR3 here is CASSEGGTNTGELFF. As DNA, the CDR3 is TGCGCCAGCAGCGAAGGGGGCACAAACACCGGGGAGCTGTTTTTT.

V is TRBV2 and J is TRBJ2-3; 12 positions agree with TRBD1. CDR1 is SNHLY and CDR2 is FYNNEI in the germline V gene. Germline trimming cut 6 bases from V and 3 bases from J; bases unmatched to any gene: 4. The CDR3 runs 15 residues. The CDR3 bases are TGTGCCAGCAGGGGGACAGGGGGCATAACAGATACGCAGTATTTT. This gives the protein CASRGTGGITDTQYF. The variable domain in full, completed from reference TRBV2 and TRBJ2-3, reads EPEVTQTPSHQVTQMGQEVILRCVPISNHLYFYWYRQILGQKVEFLVSFYNNEISEKSEIFDDQFSVERPDGSNFTLKIRSTKLEDSAMYFCASRGTGGITDTQYFGPGTRLTVL.

The rearrangement joins TRBV28 to TRBJ1-1; tentatively, D is TRBD1 (5 bases). This CDR3 has 15 residues. Germline-derived CDR1 and CDR2 are MDHEN and SYDVKM. The V end lost 10 bases, the J end lost 0 bases, and 18 bases lay between the germline ends. In DNA, the CDR3 is TGTGCCACCTTGGATTCTACAGGACTGAACACTGAAGCTTTCTTT. Translated, it gives CATLDSTGLNTEAFF.

The gene calls are TRBV4-2 and TRBJ1-2; maybe TRBD1 (6 bases). The V gene lost 7 bases and the J gene lost 6 bases, with 18 bases spanning the gap. The length of the CDR3 is 14 residues. In germline, CDR1 is LGHNA, CDR2 YNFKEQ. CDR3 region: CASTLTGSSHGYTF. The CDR3 DNA reads TGTGCCAGCACCCTAACAGGGTCTTCGCATGGCTACACCTTC.

In DNA form, the CDR3 reads TGTGCCTCCAGGGGGCTGAACACTGAAGCTTTCTTT. Protein product: CASRGLNTEAFF. The chain carries TRBV10-3 and TRBJ1-1; TRBD1 aligns across 8 bases. In germline, CDR1 is ENHRY, CDR2 SYGVKD. V shed 11 bases, J shed 0 bases, and the junction held 2 bases outside the gene matches. This CDR3 has 12 residues.

V and J are TRBV7-9 and TRBJ1-1; 8 nucleotides line up with TRBD1. The CDR3 has 13 amino acids. Trimming took 7 bases from V and 4 from J; bases not matched to a gene: 5. Germline CDR1 reads SEHNR; CDR2 reads FQNEAQ (reference sequence). The CDR3 here is CASNQGAITEAFF. The CDR3, as DNA: TGTGCCAGCAACCAGGGGGCAATCACTGAAGCTTTCTTT. The full variable domain, with the rest looked up from reference TRBV7-9 and TRBJ1-1, is DTGVSQNPRHKITKRGQNVTFRCDPISEHNRLYWYRQTLGQGPEFLTYFQNEAQLEKSRLLSDRFSAERPKGSFSTLEIQRTEQGDSAMYLCASNQGAITEAFFGQGTRLTVV.

This clone was recorded once. The chain employs TRBV5-6 and TRBJ2-1; TRBD2 is a possible D gene (6 bases). The CDR3 extends over 17 amino acids. Looked up from germline, CDR1 is SGHDT and CDR2 is YYEEEE. The V gene lost 0 bases and the J gene lost 9 bases, with 22 bases spanning the gap. The CDR3 nucleotides read TGTGCCAGCAGCTTGGCAAGACTAGAAAGGATGTTTGGTGAGCAGTTCTTC. This codes for CASSLARLERMFGEQFF.

The chain has TRBV18 and TRBJ2-7; 8 nucleotides align to TRBD1. This CDR3 contains 19 residues. Trimming removed 0 bases from V and 1 base from J; junction bases left unmatched: 14. Looked up from germline, CDR1 is KGHSH and CDR2 is LQKENI. The CDR3 loop is CASSPPGLGQGVGSYEQYF. CDR3 in DNA: TGTGCCAGCTCACCACCGGGTCTAGGACAGGGCGTTGGGTCCTACGAGCAGTACTTC.

The gene calls are TRBV28 and TRBJ1-2; weak D call: TRBD1 (5 bases). The CDR3 contains 13 residues. The germline CDR1 and CDR2 sequences are MDHEN and SYDVKM. V lost 7 bases to trimming and J lost 2 bases, with 11 bases between them. For the CDR3, the DNA is TGTGCCAGCAAGCCGGGGGAAAACTATGGCTACACCTTC. Translated: CASKPGENYGYTF.

The chain links TRBV5-4 to TRBJ2-7; 11 nucleotides align to TRBD2. V lost 4 bases to trimming and J lost 7 bases; unmatched junction nucleotides: 7. The germline V gene has CDR1 SGHNT and CDR2 YYREEE (reference sequence). The CDR3 loop spans 14 amino acids. CDR3 nucleotide sequence: TGTGCCAGCAGCGGACATCTAGCGGGAGGTGAGCAGTACTTC. Its protein is CASSGHLAGGEQYF. Looking up the rest from reference TRBV5-4 and TRBJ2-7 gives the full variable domain: ETGVTQSPTHLIKTRGQQVTLRCSSQSGHNTVSWYQQALGQGPQFIFQYYREEENGRGNFPPRFSGLQFPNYSSELNVNALELDDSALYLCASSGHLAGGEQYFGPGTRLTVT.

The CDR3 coding sequence is TGCAGCGTTAGATCAGGGGACCATAGGGGGAGCGCCATATATTTT. Translating it yields CSVRSGDHRGSAIYF. V and J are TRBV29-1 and TRBJ1-3; D possibly corresponds to TRBD1 (6 bases). The CDR3 runs 15 residues. Germline values: CDR1 SQVTM, CDR2 ANQGSEA. The ends were cut back, 5 bases at V and 11 bases at J, with 25 bases in the middle.